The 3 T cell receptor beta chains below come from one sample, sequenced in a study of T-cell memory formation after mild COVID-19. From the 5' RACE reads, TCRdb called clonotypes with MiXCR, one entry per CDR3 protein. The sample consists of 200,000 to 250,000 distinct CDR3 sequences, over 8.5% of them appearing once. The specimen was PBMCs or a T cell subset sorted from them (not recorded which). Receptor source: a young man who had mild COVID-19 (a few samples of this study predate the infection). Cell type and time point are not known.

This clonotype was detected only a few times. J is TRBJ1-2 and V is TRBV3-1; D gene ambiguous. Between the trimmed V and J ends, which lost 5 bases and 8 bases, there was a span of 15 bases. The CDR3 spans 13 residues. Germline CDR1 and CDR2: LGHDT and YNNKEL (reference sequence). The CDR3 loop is CASSSSAGHGYTF. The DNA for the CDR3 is TGTGCCAGCAGCTCTTCCGCAGGTCACGGCTACACCTTC.

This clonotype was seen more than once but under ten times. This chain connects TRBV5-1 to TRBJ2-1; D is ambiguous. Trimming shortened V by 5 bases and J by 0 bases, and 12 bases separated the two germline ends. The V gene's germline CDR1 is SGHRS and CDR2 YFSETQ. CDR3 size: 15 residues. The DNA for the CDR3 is TGCGCCAGCAGTAGGTCCTCCATCTCCTACAATGAGCAGTTCTTC. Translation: CASSRSSISYNEQFF.

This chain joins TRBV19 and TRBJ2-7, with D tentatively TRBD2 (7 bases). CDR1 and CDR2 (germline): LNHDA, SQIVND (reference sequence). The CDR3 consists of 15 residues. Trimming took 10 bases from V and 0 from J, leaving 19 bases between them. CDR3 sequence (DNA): TGTGCCACCTCCTTCGACGGGGGGCTCTCCTACGAGCAGTACTTC. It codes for CATSFDGGLSYEQYF.